These T cell receptor beta chains were read from a single sample in a study of OX40 agonist ivuxolimab in advanced cancers. Clones were read by immunoSEQ multiplex PCR, and TCRdb kept only the in-frame ones, dropping some. The repertoire holds some 82,000 clones, with 75% to 95% as singletons. This specimen was CD4+ or CD8+ T cells sorted from blood, taken in a trial of the OX40 agonist ivuxolimab. These receptors were taken from an adult with an advanced solid tumor such as melanoma, head and neck, liver or kidney cancer. Each CDR3 is given with its conserved first and last residue. The order of the fields is clone size, D gene, J gene, V gene, CDR3 protein, CDR3 DNA. D genes are given only for firm matches. Size tells how often a clone was seen (once, few, many) or the class of an expanded clone, and some rows leave it out.

abundance: NA; d_gene: NA; j_gene: TRBJ1-2; v_gene: TRBV5-4; CDR3aa: CASSPRGTYDGYTF; CDR3nt: TGTGCCAGCAGCCCTAGGGGGACCTACGATGGCTACACCTTC
abundance: once; d_gene: NA; j_gene: TRBJ2-2; v_gene: TRBV7-6; CDR3aa: CASSLAAGTGELFF; CDR3nt: TGTGCCAGCAGCTTAGCGGCGGGCACCGGGGAGCTGTTTTTT
abundance: NA; d_gene: TRBD2; j_gene: TRBJ2-2; v_gene: TRBV7-9; CDR3aa: CASSPPAAGASGELFF; CDR3nt: TGTGCCAGCAGCCCTCCCGCAGCGGGAGCGAGCGGGGAGCTGTTTTTT
abundance: NA; d_gene: NA; j_gene: TRBJ1-2; v_gene: TRBV7-2; CDR3aa: CASSSQDTAKCTF; CDR3nt: TGTGCCAGCAGCTCCCAAGACACCGCCAAGTGCACCTTC
abundance: NA; d_gene: TRBD1; j_gene: TRBJ2-3; v_gene: TRBV5-1; CDR3aa: CASSYGTGAEDTQYF; CDR3nt: TGCGCCAGCAGCTACGGGACAGGGGCGGAAGATACGCAGTATTTT
abundance: NA; d_gene: TRBD1; j_gene: TRBJ1-3; v_gene: TRBV7-2; CDR3aa: CASSSGQGAAGNTIYF; CDR3nt: TGTGCCAGCAGCTCCGGACAGGGGGCGGCTGGAAACACCATATATTTT
abundance: once; d_gene: NA; j_gene: TRBJ1-5; v_gene: TRBV25-1; CDR3aa: CASSLGHSSNQPQHF; CDR3nt: TGTGCCAGCAGTCTGGGACATTCTTCGAATCAGCCCCAGCATTTT
abundance: NA; d_gene: NA; j_gene: TRBJ1-1; v_gene: TRBV18; CDR3aa: CASSPGSNTEAFF; CDR3nt: TGTGCCAGCTCACCGGGAAGCAACACTGAAGCTTTCTTT
abundance: NA; d_gene: TRBD2; j_gene: TRBJ2-2; v_gene: TRBV18; CDR3aa: CASSPRIESGNLGRELFF; CDR3nt: TGTGCCAGCTCACCACGCATAGAGAGCGGGAACCTCGGCCGGGAGCTGTTTTTT
abundance: NA; d_gene: NA; j_gene: TRBJ2-7; v_gene: TRBV5-1; CDR3aa: CASSFSLRDSYEQYF; CDR3nt: TGCGCCAGCAGCTTCTCCCTCCGAGATTCCTACGAGCAGTACTTC
abundance: NA; d_gene: TRBD2; j_gene: TRBJ2-3; v_gene: TRBV19; CDR3aa: CASSMVLAGTTDTQYF; CDR3nt: TGTGCCAGTAGTATGGTCCTAGCGGGAACCACAGATACGCAGTATTTT
abundance: NA; d_gene: NA; j_gene: TRBJ1-3; v_gene: TRBV4-1; CDR3aa: CASSQGHSGNTIYF; CDR3nt: TGCGCCAGCAGCCAGGGACACTCTGGAAACACCATATATTTT
abundance: NA; d_gene: TRBD1; j_gene: TRBJ2-1; v_gene: TRBV7-2; CDR3aa: CASSLALGGNREQFF; CDR3nt: TGTGCCAGCAGCTTAGCGCTAGGGGGCAACAGAGAGCAGTTCTTC
abundance: NA; d_gene: NA; j_gene: TRBJ2-7; v_gene: TRBV9; CDR3aa: CASSVGGKAYEQYF; CDR3nt: TGTGCCAGCAGCGTAGGGGGGAAGGCCTACGAGCAGTACTTC
abundance: NA; d_gene: NA; j_gene: TRBJ1-1; v_gene: TRBV5-4; CDR3aa: CASSLGQVNTEAFF; CDR3nt: TGTGCCAGCAGCTTGGGGCAGGTGAACACTGAAGCTTTCTTT
abundance: few; d_gene: NA; j_gene: TRBJ1-1; v_gene: TRBV30; CDR3aa: CAWSVQGGNTEAFF; CDR3nt: TGTGCCTGGAGTGTACAAGGGGGAAACACTGAAGCTTTCTTT
abundance: NA; d_gene: NA; j_gene: TRBJ2-7; v_gene: TRBV6-5; CDR3aa: CASSYWQGEGKQYF; CDR3nt: TGTGCCAGCAGTTACTGGCAGGGTGAAGGCAAGCAGTACTTC
abundance: NA; d_gene: NA; j_gene: TRBJ2-1; v_gene: TRBV7-2; CDR3aa: CASSLARDRGNNEQFF; CDR3nt: TGTGCCAGCAGCTTAGCGCGCGATCGCGGAAACAATGAGCAGTTCTTC
abundance: NA; d_gene: NA; j_gene: TRBJ2-7; v_gene: TRBV28; CDR3aa: CASSPASYPYEQYF; CDR3nt: TGTGCCAGCAGTCCGGCCAGTTACCCCTACGAGCAGTACTTC
abundance: once; d_gene: NA; j_gene: TRBJ1-1; v_gene: TRBV6-5; CDR3aa: CASRSSSEDTEAFF; CDR3nt: TGTGCCAGCAGGTCCAGCTCGGAGGACACTGAAGCTTTCTTT
abundance: NA; d_gene: NA; j_gene: TRBJ2-2; v_gene: TRBV5-1; CDR3aa: CASSLQPLDPNTGELFF; CDR3nt: TGCGCCAGCAGCTTGCAACCCTTGGACCCGAACACCGGGGAGCTGTTTTTT
abundance: once; d_gene: NA; j_gene: TRBJ1-1; v_gene: TRBV5-5; CDR3aa: CASSFSAVVQEAFF; CDR3nt: TGTGCCAGCAGCTTTTCCGCGGTGGTCCAAGAAGCTTTCTTT
abundance: NA; d_gene: TRBD1; j_gene: TRBJ1-2; v_gene: TRBV5-1; CDR3aa: CASSRGTENGYTF; CDR3nt: TGCGCCAGCAGCCGGGGGACAGAAAATGGCTACACCTTC
abundance: NA; d_gene: NA; j_gene: TRBJ1-4; v_gene: TRBV28; CDR3aa: CASSLWTGQGEKLFF; CDR3nt: TGTGCCAGCAGTTTATGGACGGGGCAAGGTGAAAAACTGTTTTTT
abundance: NA; d_gene: TRBD2; j_gene: TRBJ2-7; v_gene: TRBV28; CDR3aa: CASSSSGQASLAGSYEQYF; CDR3nt: TGTGCCAGCAGTTCATCAGGACAGGCTAGTCTAGCGGGGTCCTACGAGCAGTACTTC
abundance: NA; d_gene: TRBD1; j_gene: TRBJ1-2; v_gene: TRBV10-3; CDR3aa: CAISETGTGIRMSYGYTF; CDR3nt: TGTGCCATCAGTGAGACCGGGACAGGAATTCGTATGAGCTATGGCTACACCTTC
abundance: NA; d_gene: NA; j_gene: TRBJ2-1; v_gene: TRBV14; CDR3aa: CASSPMRGRLSYNEQFF; CDR3nt: TGTGCCAGCAGCCCAATGCGCGGGCGCCTCTCCTACAATGAGCAGTTCTTC
abundance: NA; d_gene: NA; j_gene: TRBJ2-6; v_gene: TRBV2; CDR3aa: CASSEEGVSGANVLTF; CDR3nt: TGTGCCAGCAGTGAAGAGGGGGTCTCTGGGGCCAACGTCCTGACTTTC
abundance: once; d_gene: NA; j_gene: TRBJ2-7; v_gene: TRBV19; CDR3aa: CATSLRGGAFYEQYF; CDR3nt: TGTGCCACCTCCCTTAGGGGCGGAGCCTTCTACGAGCAGTACTTC
abundance: NA; d_gene: TRBD2; j_gene: TRBJ2-7; v_gene: TRBV19; CDR3aa: CASSPGTGTSGGEQYF; CDR3nt: TGTGCCAGTAGTCCGGGTACCGGGACTAGCGGAGGCGAGCAGTACTTC
abundance: NA; d_gene: TRBD2; j_gene: TRBJ2-7; v_gene: TRBV7-2; CDR3aa: CASSLASTSGLEQYF; CDR3nt: TGTGCCAGCAGCTTAGCTTCGACTAGCGGACTCGAGCAGTACTTC
abundance: NA; d_gene: NA; j_gene: TRBJ2-1; v_gene: TRBV7-7; CDR3aa: CASTPRRTSAYNEQFF; CDR3nt: TGTGCTAGCACCCCCCGGCGGACCAGCGCCTACAATGAGCAGTTCTTC
abundance: NA; d_gene: NA; j_gene: TRBJ1-3; v_gene: TRBV6-1; CDR3aa: CASSEAMYSGNTIYF; CDR3nt: TGTGCCAGCAGTGAAGCGATGTACTCTGGAAACACCATATATTTT
abundance: NA; d_gene: NA; j_gene: TRBJ1-3; v_gene: TRBV5-6; CDR3aa: CASSLGGTASGNTIYF; CDR3nt: TGTGCCAGCAGCTTGGGAGGGACCGCATCTGGAAACACCATATATTTT
abundance: NA; d_gene: TRBD2; j_gene: TRBJ2-1; v_gene: TRBV5-1; CDR3aa: CASSFLGLAGDEQFF; CDR3nt: TGCGCCAGCAGCTTCCTGGGACTAGCGGGAGATGAGCAGTTCTTC
abundance: NA; d_gene: NA; j_gene: TRBJ1-3; v_gene: TRBV6-5; CDR3aa: CASSYSAVFGGNTIYF; CDR3nt: TGTGCCAGCAGTTACTCGGCAGTCTTTGGGGGAAACACCATATATTTT
abundance: NA; d_gene: NA; j_gene: TRBJ2-5; v_gene: TRBV5-1; CDR3aa: CASSFEALQETQYF; CDR3nt: TGCGCCAGCAGCTTCGAGGCCCTCCAAGAGACCCAGTACTTC
abundance: NA; d_gene: NA; j_gene: TRBJ1-2; v_gene: TRBV28; CDR3aa: CASSGGGLGSYGYTF; CDR3nt: TGTGCCAGCAGTGGCGGGGGTTTGGGGTCCTATGGCTACACCTTC